Shown below are 22 T cell receptor beta chains from a single sample sequenced in a study of regulatory T cells in long-lasting Graves disease. Construction of the TCR beta libraries employed iRepertoire HTBI primers in conjunction with Arm-PCR of CDR3 regions. In TCRdb, the multiplex PCR reads were re-called with MiXCR into one record per CDR3 protein. Of a few hundred thousand distinct CDR3 sequences listed, 20% to 25% are singletons. Time point meaning: persistent/refractory GD, antithyroid drugs over 5 years with positive TRAb. RNA isolated from PBMCs was used to make the TCR library. The sample here was peripheral blood mononuclear cells (PBMCs), taken when the disease was refractory, from a patient treated with antithyroid drugs. These receptors were obtained from a female donor with Graves disease.

The gene calls are TRBV5-1 and TRBJ2-7; D possibly uses TRBD1 or TRBD2 (5 bases each). Germline V lookup: CDR1 SGHRS, CDR2 YFSETQ. V was trimmed by 0 bases and J by 4 bases, leaving 14 bases between them. The CDR3 is made up of 15 amino acids. The CDR3 sequence: CASSLVSGTEYEQYF. As DNA, the CDR3 is TGCGCCAGCAGCTTGGTTTCAGGGACCGAATACGAGCAGTACTTC.

The CDR3 DNA reads as TGCAGTGCTGTCCCCGTGCAGGGGACGAACACTGAAGCTTTCTTT. Translation: CSAVPVQGTNTEAFF. The V gene is TRBV20-1, the J gene TRBJ1-1; D perhaps matches TRBD1 (6 bases). Germline CDR1 reads DFQATT; CDR2 reads SNEGSKA (reference sequence). CDR3 size: 15 residues. The ends were cut back, 5 bases at V and 1 base at J, with 17 bases in the middle.

This clonotype was counted between two and nine times. CDR3 protein: CATSRGLAGEAGAAEQYF. The CDR3 nucleotides are TGTGCCACCAGCAGAGGCTTGGCAGGAGAAGCGGGAGCGGCCGAGCAGTACTTC. The rearrangement links TRBV15 to TRBJ2-7, with TRBD2 identical over 8 bases. The J segment lost 6 bases and the V segment lost 1 base, leaving 17 bases of the junction unmatched. Germline lookup yields CDR1 LNHNV and CDR2 YYDKDF (reference sequence). The length of the CDR3 is 18 residues.

The chain combines TRBV6-9 with TRBJ2-7; 8 bases map to TRBD2. Germline values: CDR1 MNHGY, CDR2 SVAAGI. The CDR3 runs 18 residues. The junction had 17 bases not matched to a gene; V was cut back by 4 bases and J by 3 bases. This CDR3 reads CASSSAGPTSGPIYEQYF. The CDR3 DNA sequence: TGTGCCAGCAGTTCCGCCGGGCCCACTAGCGGCCCAATCTACGAGCAGTACTTC.

There are a few counts of this clonotype. The CDR3 DNA reads as TGTGCCAGTCAGAGGACAGGACCGGGCACTGAAGCTTTCTTT. Its translation: CASQRTGPGTEAFF. The V gene is TRBV19, the J gene TRBJ1-1, with 7 bases fitting TRBD1. CDR1 is LNHDA and CDR2 is SQIVND in the germline V gene (reference sequence). J gave up 4 bases and V 8 bases, and 10 bases lay outside the gene matches. The CDR3 covers 14 residues.

This clonotype was seen at least ten times. The chain carries TRBV2 and TRBJ1-5; 9 positions agree with TRBD1. Germline V CDR1 and CDR2: SNHLY, FYNNEI. This CDR3 is built from 15 residues. V was pared by 6 bases and J by 5 bases, with 8 bases of the junction left unmatched. The CDR3 region is CASRVGDRVDQPQHF. In DNA form, the CDR3 reads TGTGCCAGCAGGGTCGGGGACAGGGTCGATCAGCCCCAGCATTTT.

In this sample, this clonotype turned up many times. The rearrangement links TRBV28 to TRBJ2-7; tentative D call: TRBD1 (6 bases). The germline gives CDR1 MDHEN, CDR2 SYDVKM. This CDR3 contains 15 residues. V was shortened by 5 bases and J by 2 bases, with 16 bases between the two germline ends. CDR3 protein: CASSTLYGTTYEQYF. The CDR3 DNA reads TGTGCCAGCAGTACATTATACGGGACAACCTACGAGCAGTACTTC.

This clonotype was counted a few times. The chain has TRBV7-9 and TRBJ1-4; TRBD1 might be the D (6 bases). The CDR3 has 15 amino acids. Germline CDR1 reads SEHNR; CDR2 reads FQNEAQ (reference sequence). Trimming pared 5 bases from V and 4 bases from J, leaving 14 bases between. CDR3 amino acids: CASSPVTGNNEKLFF. In nucleotides, the CDR3 is TGTGCCAGCAGCCCAGTGACAGGAAATAATGAAAAACTGTTTTTT.

In this sample, this clonotype turned up many times. V and J are TRBV20-1 and TRBJ1-1; the D is unclear. This CDR3 has 16 amino acids. Trimming removed 1 base from V and 0 bases from J, with 15 bases in between. Germline-derived CDR1 and CDR2 are DFQATT and SNEGSKA (reference sequence). The CDR3, as DNA: TGCAGTGCTAGAGTTTTTGGTGTAGGGATGAACACTGAAGCTTTCTTT. Translating gives CSARVFGVGMNTEAFF.

This clonotype has just a few counts. The rearrangement uses TRBV6-9 and TRBJ1-3; D is unclear. V was cut by 3 bases and J by 4 bases, with 7 bases left in between. The CDR3 loop spans 13 amino acids. CDR1 MNHGY and CDR2 SVAAGI come from the germline V gene. The CDR3 spells CASSYFPGNTIYF. CDR3 sequence (DNA): TGTGCCAGCAGTTACTTCCCAGGAAACACCATATATTTT.

This clonotype occurred many times. This chain connects TRBV9 to TRBJ2-7, with no clear D. Trimming took 4 bases from V and 4 from J, leaving 12 bases between them. Germline values: CDR1 SGDLS, CDR2 YYNGEE. The CDR3 spans 13 residues. CDR3 protein: CASSPRVGYEQYF. The CDR3 nucleotides are TGTGCCAGCAGCCCCCGGGTCGGGTACGAGCAGTACTTC.

This clonotype was picked up many times. This chain uses TRBV28 with TRBJ2-7, with no clear D. V dropped 6 bases and J dropped 0 bases, with 21 bases sitting between them. In germline, CDR1 is MDHEN, CDR2 SYDVKM. The CDR3 consists of 17 residues. CDR3 region: CASSRPPYYTSSYEQYF. The CDR3 DNA follows: TGTGCCAGCAGCCGTCCACCGTACTATACCAGCTCCTACGAGCAGTACTTC.

This clonotype showed up just a few times. The chain couples TRBV3-1 to TRBJ1-2; 10 nucleotides agree with TRBD1. CDR1 is LGHDT and CDR2 is YNNKEL in the germline V gene (reference sequence). The CDR3 spans 15 residues. Losses at the gene ends were 0 bases for V and 8 bases for J; bases not matched to a gene: 6. The chain's CDR3 is CASSQEGTGALGYTF. CDR3 nucleotides: TGTGCCAGCAGCCAAGAGGGGACAGGGGCGTTGGGCTACACCTTC.

This chain links TRBV5-1 with TRBJ1-3, with D uncertain. Looked up from germline, CDR1 is SGHRS and CDR2 is YFSETQ. This CDR3 spans 16 amino acids. Trimming shortened V by 0 bases and J by 0 bases, and 10 bases separated the two germline ends. The CDR3 loop is CASSLGVESSGNTIYF. CDR3 nucleotides: TGCGCCAGCAGCTTGGGAGTGGAGAGCTCTGGAAACACCATATATTTT.

This clonotype came up a few times. This sequence joins TRBV29-1 and TRBJ1-1, with D unclear. V was trimmed by 6 bases and J by 0 bases, leaving 14 bases between them. The CDR3 has 14 amino acids. Per the germline V gene, CDR1 is SQVTM and CDR2 is ANQGSEA. CDR3 DNA: TGCAGCGTAATCGTTGGAAGCTTGAACACTGAAGCTTTCTTT. It yields the protein CSVIVGSLNTEAFF.

This clonotype was recorded many times. The chain links TRBV6-5 to TRBJ2-5; the match to TRBD2 covers 8 bases. Germline V gene lookup returns CDR1 MNHEY and CDR2 SVGAGI. The junction had 1 base not matched to a gene; V was cut back by 2 bases and J by 2 bases. This CDR3 region has 14 residues. In DNA form, the CDR3 reads TGTGCCAGCAGTTACACTAGCGGACAAGAGACCCAGTACTTC. Translated, it gives CASSYTSGQETQYF.

The chain combines TRBV7-9 with TRBJ2-3, with D perhaps TRBD1 or TRBD2 (5 bases each). Trimming took off 4 bases at V and 14 bases at J, with 19 bases between the two ends. CDR1 and CDR2 (germline): SEHNR, FQNEAQ (reference sequence). The CDR3 contains 13 residues. CDR3 region: CASSSRQGESAYF. The DNA of the CDR3 is TGTGCCAGCAGCTCCAGGCAAGGGGAGAGCGCGTATTTT.

This sequence joins TRBV7-8 and TRBJ1-5; D might be TRBD1 (6 bases). The CDR3 length is 19 residues. Per the germline V gene, CDR1 is SGHVS and CDR2 is FQNEAQ. V lost 5 bases and J lost 0, with 23 bases in between. CDR3 residues: CASSPRLGGTLHSNQPQHF. The CDR3 DNA follows: TGTGCCAGCAGCCCGCGTTTGGGGGGGACACTACATAGCAATCAGCCCCAGCATTTT.

The gene calls are TRBV20-1 and TRBJ2-7; weak D call: TRBD2 (7 bases). Trimming removed 6 bases from V and 2 bases from J, with 14 bases in between. CDR1 is DFQATT, CDR2 SNEGSKA, per germline (reference sequence). This CDR3 region has 13 residues. DNA of the CDR3: TGCAGTGCCCGCGGGGGCCCTACCTACGAGCAGTACTTC. It codes for CSARGGPTYEQYF.

A note on this clonotype: One junction end does not reproduce the germline sequence, and a read error may be involved. The V gene is TRBV4-3, the J gene TRBJ1-5; D is unresolved. The CDR3 covers 13 residues. Germline-derived CDR1 and CDR2 are LGHNA and YSLEER. DNA for the CDR3: TGCGCCAGCAGCCAAGATGAGAATCAGCCCCAGCATTTC. Translated: CASSQDENQPQHF.

The rearrangement links TRBV19 to TRBJ1-2; 11 bases map to TRBD1. The CDR3 runs to 15 residues. The germline V gene has CDR1 LNHDA and CDR2 SQIVND (reference sequence). V shed 7 bases and J 4 bases; nucleotides not matched to a gene: 8. The CDR3 coding sequence is TGTGCCAGTAAAGGACAGGGGGCTGTGGCCTATGGCTACACCTTC. It specifies CASKGQGAVAYGYTF.

This clonotype came up many times. The chain uses TRBV11-2 and TRBJ2-5; D is unresolved. Deletions cut 1 base from V and 1 base from J, with 13 bases between. Germline values: CDR1 SGHAT, CDR2 FQNNGV. The CDR3 covers 16 residues. The CDR3 DNA reads TGTGCCAGCAGCTTAGGGTTAGCCGCCTCCCAAGAGACCCAGTACTTC. Encoded protein: CASSLGLAASQETQYF.